The clone carrying this T cell receptor (beta chain) was detected many times. Its antigen is unidentified. This entry comes from a study of tumor and adjacent non-tumor tissue in lung cancer. The overall study: Patients were aged roughly 30 to 76, approximately 11 men and about five women, stage I to III.

Three rounds of nested PCR, following a modified ARM-PCR protocol, produced the TCRbeta library. In TCRdb, the multiplex PCR reads were re-called with MiXCR into one record per CDR3 protein. The repertoire holds about 110,000 distinct CDR3 sequences, with more than 60% as singletons. No cell sorting was done before RNA was extracted from the tissue. CDR3 size: 10 residues. Per the germline V gene, CDR1 is DFQATT and CDR2 is SNEGSKA (reference sequence). V was cut by 6 bases and J by 3 bases, with 6 bases left in between. Overall study findings and caveats: TCR diversity was significantly greater in tumor than normal lung tissue.

The sequenced material came from lung tumor tissue. V gene TRBV20-1 combines with J gene TRBJ2-7; D is unclear. This TCR was recovered from a woman aged 55-70 years with non-small cell lung cancer. CDR3: CSAVGYEQYF. The CDR3 DNA sequence: TGCAGTGCCGTTGGCTACGAGCAGTACTTC.